This T cell receptor (beta chain) was captured in a study of T-cell memory formation after mild COVID-19. Study summary: Clusters were largely donor specific.

The length of the CDR3 is 16 residues. Between the trimmed V and J ends, which lost 6 bases and 8 bases, there was a span of 25 bases. TCRdb independently ran MiXCR on the 5' RACE reads; one entry per CDR3 protein. Of 470,000 or so distinct CDR3 sequences in the sample, 20% were seen once. Sequences were obtained from PBMCs or a T cell subset sorted from them (not recorded which). This clonotype originated in an adult woman who had mild COVID-19 (a few samples of this study predate the infection). Cell type and time point are not known. The chain joins TRBV12-3 or TRBV12-4 to TRBJ1-1; D is perhaps TRBD1 (6 bases). CDR3 coding DNA: TGTGCCAGCAGAATAATAACAGGAGGGGGAGCTTACGAAGCTTTCTTT. The encoded protein is CASRIITGGGAYEAFF.